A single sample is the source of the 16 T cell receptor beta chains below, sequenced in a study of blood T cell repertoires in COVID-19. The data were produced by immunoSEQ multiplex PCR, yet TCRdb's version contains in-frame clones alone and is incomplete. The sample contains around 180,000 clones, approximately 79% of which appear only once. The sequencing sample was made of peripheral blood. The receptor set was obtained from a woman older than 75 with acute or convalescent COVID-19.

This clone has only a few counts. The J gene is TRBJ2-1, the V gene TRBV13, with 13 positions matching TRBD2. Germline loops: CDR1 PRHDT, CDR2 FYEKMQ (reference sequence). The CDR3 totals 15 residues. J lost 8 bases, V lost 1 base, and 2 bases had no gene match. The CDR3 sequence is CASSLELAGGDEQFF. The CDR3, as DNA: TGTGCCAGCAGCTTAGAACTAGCGGGAGGGGATGAGCAGTTCTTC. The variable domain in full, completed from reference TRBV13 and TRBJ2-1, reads AAGVIQSPRHLIKEKRETATLKCYPIPRHDTVYWYQQGPGQDPQFLISFYEKMQSDKGSIPDRFSAQQFSDYHSELNMSSLELGDSALYFCASSLELAGGDEQFFGPGTRLTVL.

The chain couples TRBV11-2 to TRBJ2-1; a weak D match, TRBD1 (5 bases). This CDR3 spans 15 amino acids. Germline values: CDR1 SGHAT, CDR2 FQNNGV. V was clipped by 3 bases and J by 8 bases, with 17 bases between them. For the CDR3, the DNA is TGTGCCAGCAGCTTGGGTTGGGGCAATGCCGATGAGCAGTTCTTC. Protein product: CASSLGWGNADEQFF.

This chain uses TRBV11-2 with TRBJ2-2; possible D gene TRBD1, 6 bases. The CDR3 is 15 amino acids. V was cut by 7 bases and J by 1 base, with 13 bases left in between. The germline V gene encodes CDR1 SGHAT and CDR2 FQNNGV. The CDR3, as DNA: TGTGCCAGCATCCCTATGACAGGGAACACCGGGGAGCTGTTTTTT. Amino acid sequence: CASIPMTGNTGELFF.

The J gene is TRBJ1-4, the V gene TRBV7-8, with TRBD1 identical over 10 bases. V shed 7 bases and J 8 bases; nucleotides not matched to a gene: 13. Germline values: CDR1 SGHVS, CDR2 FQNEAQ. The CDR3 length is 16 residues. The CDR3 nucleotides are TGTGCCAGCACCGAGAATCCGGGGACAGGGGTAGAAAAACTGTTTTTT. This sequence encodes CASTENPGTGVEKLFF.

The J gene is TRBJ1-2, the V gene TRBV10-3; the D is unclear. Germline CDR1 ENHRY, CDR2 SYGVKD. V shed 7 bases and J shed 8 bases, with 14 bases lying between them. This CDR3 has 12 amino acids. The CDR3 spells CAITQDSWGYTF. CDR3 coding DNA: TGTGCCATCACCCAGGATTCCTGGGGCTACACCTTC.

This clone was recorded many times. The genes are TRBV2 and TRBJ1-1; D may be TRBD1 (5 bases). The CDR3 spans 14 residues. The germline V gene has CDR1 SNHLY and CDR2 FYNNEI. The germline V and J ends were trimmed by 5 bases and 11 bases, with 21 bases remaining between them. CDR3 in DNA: TGTGCCAGCAGTATAACAGGCAACCTAGTGAAGGCTTTCTTT. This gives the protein CASSITGNLVKAFF.

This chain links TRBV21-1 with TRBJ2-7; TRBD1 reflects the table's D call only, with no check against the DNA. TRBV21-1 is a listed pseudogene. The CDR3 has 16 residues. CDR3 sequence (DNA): TGTGCCAGCAGCAAAATCGGCTACCAGACAATCCACGAGCAGTACTTC. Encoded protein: CASSKIGYQTIHEQYF.

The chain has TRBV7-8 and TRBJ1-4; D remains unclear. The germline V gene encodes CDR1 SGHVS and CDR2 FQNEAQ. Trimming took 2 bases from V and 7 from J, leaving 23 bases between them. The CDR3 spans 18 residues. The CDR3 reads CASSLNSLRVVKSEKLFF. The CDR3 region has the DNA TGTGCCAGCAGCTTAAATAGCCTGCGCGTGGTAAAATCTGAAAAACTGTTTTTT.

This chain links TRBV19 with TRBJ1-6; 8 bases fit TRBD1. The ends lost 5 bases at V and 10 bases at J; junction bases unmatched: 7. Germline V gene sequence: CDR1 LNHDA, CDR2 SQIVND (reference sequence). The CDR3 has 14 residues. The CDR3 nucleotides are TGTGCCAGTAGTCTTCAGGGGGCAGGGTCACCCCTCCACTTT. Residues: CASSLQGAGSPLHF. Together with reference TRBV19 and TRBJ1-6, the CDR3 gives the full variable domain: DGGITQSPKYLFRKEGQNVTLSCEQNLNHDAMYWYRQDPGQGLRLIYYSQIVNDFQKGDIAEGYSVSREKKESFPLTVTSAQKNPTAFYLCASSLQGAGSPLHFGNGTRLTVT.

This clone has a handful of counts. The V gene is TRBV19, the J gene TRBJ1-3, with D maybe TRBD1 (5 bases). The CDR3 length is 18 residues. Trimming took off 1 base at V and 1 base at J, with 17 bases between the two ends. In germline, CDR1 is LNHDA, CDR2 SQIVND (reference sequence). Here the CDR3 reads CASSIALGRTTSGNTIYF. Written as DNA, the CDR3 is TGTGCCAGTAGTATAGCCTTGGGACGGACTACTTCTGGAAACACCATATATTTT. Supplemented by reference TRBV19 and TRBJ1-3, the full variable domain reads DGGITQSPKYLFRKEGQNVTLSCEQNLNHDAMYWYRQDPGQGLRLIYYSQIVNDFQKGDIAEGYSVSREKKESFPLTVTSAQKNPTAFYLCASSIALGRTTSGNTIYFGEGSWLTVV.

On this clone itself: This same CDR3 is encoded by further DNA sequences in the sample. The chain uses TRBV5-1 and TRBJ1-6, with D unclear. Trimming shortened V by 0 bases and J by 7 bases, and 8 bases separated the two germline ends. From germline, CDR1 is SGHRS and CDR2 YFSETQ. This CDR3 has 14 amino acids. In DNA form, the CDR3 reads TGCGCCAGCAGCTTGGACACATCCAATTCACCCCTCCACTTT. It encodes CASSLDTSNSPLHF. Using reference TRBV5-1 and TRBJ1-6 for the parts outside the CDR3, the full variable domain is KAGVTQTPRYLIKTRGQQVTLSCSPISGHRSVSWYQQTPGQGLQFLFEYFSETQRNKGNFPGRFSGRQFSNSRSEMNVSTLELGDSALYLCASSLDTSNSPLHFGNGTRLTVT.

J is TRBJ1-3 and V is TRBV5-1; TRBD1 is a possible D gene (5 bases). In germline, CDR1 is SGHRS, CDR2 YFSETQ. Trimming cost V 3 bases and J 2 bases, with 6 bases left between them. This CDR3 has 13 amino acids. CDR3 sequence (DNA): TGCGCCAGCAGCTCGGGGGCTGGAAACACCATATATTTT. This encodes CASSSGAGNTIYF.

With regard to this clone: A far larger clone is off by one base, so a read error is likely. CDR3 sequence (DNA): TGTGCCAGCAGCATACAGGGGAACACTGAAGCTTTCTTT. Translated, it gives CASSIQGNTEAFF. V is TRBV7-3 and J is TRBJ1-1; possibly TRBD1 for D (6 bases). Trimming shortened V by 5 bases and J by 1 base, and 8 bases separated the two germline ends. The CDR3 covers 13 residues. Germline V CDR1 and CDR2: SGHTA, FQGTGA.

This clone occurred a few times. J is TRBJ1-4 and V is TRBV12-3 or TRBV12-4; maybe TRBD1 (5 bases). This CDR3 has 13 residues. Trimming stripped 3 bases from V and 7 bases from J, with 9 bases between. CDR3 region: CASSFQQGEKLFF. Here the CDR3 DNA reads TGTGCCAGCAGTTTCCAGCAGGGTGAAAAACTGTTTTTT.

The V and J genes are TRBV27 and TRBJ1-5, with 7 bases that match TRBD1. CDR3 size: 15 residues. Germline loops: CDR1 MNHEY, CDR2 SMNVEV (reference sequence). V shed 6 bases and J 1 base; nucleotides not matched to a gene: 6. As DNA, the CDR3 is TGTGCCAGCAGCACAGGGGCGTTGAGCAATCAGCCCCAGCATTTT. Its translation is CASSTGALSNQPQHF.

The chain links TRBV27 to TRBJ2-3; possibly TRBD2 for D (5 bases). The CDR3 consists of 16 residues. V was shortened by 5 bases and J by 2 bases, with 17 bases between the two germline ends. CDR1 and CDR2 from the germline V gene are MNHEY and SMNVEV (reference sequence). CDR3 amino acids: CASSPPLARLTDTQYF. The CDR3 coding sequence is TGTGCCAGCAGTCCCCCCCTAGCCCGGCTCACAGATACGCAGTATTTT.